The present T cell receptor beta chain was sequenced within a study of post-analysis software for immune sequencing data. Study information: The patients showed relapsing-remitting, secondary progressive and progressive-relapsing multiple sclerosis courses.

Overall study results and limits: TRBV5-6, TRBV5-1 and TRBV20-1 belonged to a set of roughly 5 TRBV segments that were more frequent in patients than controls. With F measure, samples from one preparation batch clustered together strongly. Those with multiple sclerosis, the patient group, showed significantly lower normalized Chao1 diversity than controls.

Looked up from germline, CDR1 is LNHNV and CDR2 is YYDKDF (reference sequence). This CDR3 spans 14 amino acids. The ends were cut back, 6 bases at V and 0 bases at J, with 12 bases in the middle. Tagging with unique molecular identifiers was a feature of the TCR beta cDNA libraries. When about 0.85 to 11 million T cells were used, they gave approximately 530,000 cDNA molecules. TCRdb redid the calling of the PCR reads with MiXCR, one entry per CDR3 protein. The table lists fewer than 550,000 distinct CDR3 sequences, roughly 34% of them singletons. This clonotype was counted between two and nine times. Its antigen is as yet unknown.

The chain has TRBV15 and TRBJ2-7; possible D gene TRBD2, 6 bases. Input material: blood. The TCR was taken from a girl between 2 and 17 years old with multiple sclerosis. The CDR3 spells CATRGGLSSYEQYF. Here the CDR3 DNA reads TGTGCCACCAGAGGAGGGCTGAGCTCCTACGAGCAGTACTTC.